The sequence of this TCR beta chain was determined in a study of CD8+ T cells in alopecia areata. General study findings and limits: Sequencing of scalp samples also includes resident alphabeta T cells from normal skin. Lesional scalp displayed greater clonality than normal scalp, most notably in alopecia totalis/universalis. TCR sharing across patients was less clear than in mice, possibly HLA-related.

Investigators isolated RNA and reverse transcribed it into cDNA to act as the sequencing template. Assay: immunoSEQ multiplex PCR; the TCRdb copy retains only in-frame clones and omits some. The sample carries 50,000 to 70,000 clones, around 44% recorded once. There are a few counts of this clone. Its antigen is currently unknown. Alopecia areata patients gave lesional scalp punch biopsies and peripheral blood samples. The CDR3 covers 12 residues. The V end was cut by 1 base, the J end by 7 bases, with 8 bases between. Looked up from germline, CDR1 is MGHRA and CDR2 is YSYEKL. The specimen was NKG2D-low CD8+ T cells sorted from blood. The rearrangement links TRBV4-1 to TRBJ2-7; D call uncertain. This clonotype was sampled from a human donor with alopecia areata. In nucleotides, the CDR3 is TGCGCCAGCAGCCAAGTTGCGCAGGAGCAGTACTTC. Translated, it gives CASSQVAQEQYF.